This TCR beta chain derives from a study of CD8 T cells in ankylosing spondylitis. The study's findings and limits: Enrichment of disease-linked clones was reportedly significant in matched ankylosing spondylitis synovial fluid. Some of the motif variants had earlier been found in reactive arthritis patients' fluid and blood. Ankylosing spondylitis blood appeared to carry a characteristic TCR beta motif of roughly eight highly homologous variants.

The V gene's germline CDR1 is SNHLY and CDR2 FYNNEI. This CDR3 has 15 amino acids. The germline V and J ends were trimmed by 2 bases and 0 bases, with 9 bases remaining between them. Each TCR beta library was made by quantitative 5'-RACE that incorporated molecular barcodes. TCRdb called the 5' RACE reads again in MiXCR, with one record for every CDR3 protein. The data contain 450,000 or so distinct CDR3 sequences, approximately 26% of them singletons. In this sample, this clonotype turned up a few times. The antigen is unknown. The clonotype was recovered from a male donor with ankylosing spondylitis. The source material was blood, either unsorted or a sorted T cell fraction (not recorded which). The rearrangement joins TRBV2 to TRBJ2-3; D perhaps matches TRBD2 (6 bases). CDR3 coding DNA: TGTGCCAGCAGTGAAATAGCGGCGAGCACAGATACGCAGTATTTT. The encoded protein is CASSEIAASTDTQYF.